This passage covers 9 T cell receptor beta chains from one sample sequenced in a study of shared clonotypes between healthy human individuals. Sequenced by immunoSEQ multiplex PCR; TCRdb stores in-frame clones only, minus some. The sample records some 900,000 clones, 70% to 85% being singletons. The sample taken for sequencing was memory CD4+ T cells sorted from blood. Indicated subset: CD45RA-negative fraction. The origin of the receptors is a young man in good health.

The chain recombines TRBV5-6 with TRBJ2-7, with D perhaps matching TRBD2 (6 bases). Trimming removed 3 bases at V and 0 bases at J, with 16 bases between. This CDR3 has 16 amino acids. The germline V gene encodes CDR1 SGHDT and CDR2 YYEEEE. The CDR3 protein is CASSYLSEGRSYEQYF. The DNA of the CDR3 is TGTGCCAGCAGCTACCTCTCGGAGGGCCGCTCCTACGAGCAGTACTTC.

The chain employs TRBV2 and TRBJ1-1; 10 bases line up with TRBD1. Germline V gene sequence: CDR1 SNHLY, CDR2 FYNNEI. V shed 5 bases, J shed 1 base, and the junction held 4 bases outside the gene matches. There are 15 residues in the CDR3. CDR3 amino acids: CASSLRTGGNTEAFF. CDR3 bases: TGTGCCAGCAGTCTGCGGACAGGGGGGAACACTGAAGCTTTCTTT.

The genes are TRBV15 and TRBJ2-2; 11 bases agree with TRBD2. CDR3 length: 15 residues. Germline V gene sequence: CDR1 LNHNV, CDR2 YYDKDF (reference sequence). V lost 2 bases and J lost 7; bases outside the gene matches: 3. The CDR3 nucleotides are TGTGCCACCAGCAGATACACTAGCGGGAGCGGGGAGCTGTTTTTT. Protein: CATSRYTSGSGELFF.

This clone was seen a handful of times. The V and J genes are TRBV10-1 and TRBJ2-1, with 10 bases identical to TRBD2. Germline V gene data show CDR1 as WNHNN and CDR2 as SYGVQD (reference sequence). Unmatched junction bases numbered 4, after V lost 5 bases and J lost 0 bases. The CDR3 spans 16 residues. Here the CDR3 reads CASSSSSGSSYNEQFF. DNA of the CDR3: TGCGCCAGCAGTTCATCTAGCGGGAGCTCCTACAATGAGCAGTTCTTC.

This clone was seen only a few times. This chain joins TRBV21-1 and TRBJ1-2. TRBV21-1 constitutes a pseudogene. This CDR3 spans 12 amino acids. This chain's CDR3 is CASSSGGQGYTF. CDR3 in DNA: TGTGCCAGCAGTAGTGGGGGGCAAGGCTACACCTTC.

Concerning this clone: The DNA is left out, because the CDR3 cannot be placed on it with certainty; the CDR3 is given as TCRdb lists it. The rearrangement joins TRBV2 to TRBJ2-3; the DNA was not used to check the table's D call, TRBD1. The CDR3 adds up to 14 amino acids, both ends counted. Germline lookup yields CDR1 SNHLY and CDR2 FYNNEI. This CDR3 reads CASILASSTDTQYF.

The gene calls are TRBV5-8 and TRBJ1-6; the D is unclear. Germline loops: CDR1 SGHTS, CDR2 YDEGEE. Trimming cost V 4 bases and J 0 bases, with 11 bases left between them. This CDR3 is built from 16 residues. CDR3 DNA sequence: TGTGCCAGCAGCCCGACGAGGCGCTCCTATAATTCACCCCTCCACTTT. This encodes CASSPTRRSYNSPLHF.

The chain has TRBV4-1 and TRBJ2-3, with D possibly TRBD2 on 6 matching bases. The CDR3 covers 15 residues. Trimming left V 4 bases short and J 1 base short, with 12 bases between. The V gene's germline CDR1 is MGHRA and CDR2 YSYEKL. CDR3 in DNA: TGCGCCAGCAGCCTTGAGGGAGGAGGCACAGATACGCAGTATTTT. Protein sequence: CASSLEGGGTDTQYF.

This clone was recorded a few times. The CDR3 DNA follows: TGTGCCCGCAGGGATTTTGGTTCACCCCTCCACTTT. It yields the protein CARRDFGSPLHF. The chain has TRBV30 and TRBJ1-6, with a possible D match to TRBD1 (5 bases). The CDR3 has 12 residues. Per germline, CDR1 GTSNPN and CDR2 SVGIG (reference sequence). Trimming pared 8 bases from V and 9 bases from J, leaving 14 bases between.